A selection of T cell receptor beta chains follows, all from one sample in a study of blood T cell repertoires in COVID-19. Some clones are missing from TCRdb's copy, which holds only in-frame ones; the method was immunoSEQ multiplex PCR. The sample shows a few hundred thousand clones, 70% to 90% of them seen only once. The specimen sequenced was PBMCs or T cells enriched from blood (not recorded which). These receptors all stem from a man aged 30 to 45 who had recovered from COVID-19. CDR3s include the opening cysteine and the closing phenylalanine or tryptophan. The D gene is left open where the match is weak.

V gene: TRBV10-1; J gene: TRBJ1-2; D gene: -; CDR3 DNA: TGCGCCAGCCGTCCACTAGTTAGCTACACCTTC; CDR3 protein: CASRPLVSYTF
V gene: TRBV7-9; J gene: TRBJ1-2; D gene: TRBD1; CDR3 DNA: TGTGCCAGCAGCTCCGGACAGGGGGCGCGAAAAGGCTACACCTTC; CDR3 protein: CASSSGQGARKGYTF
V gene: TRBV6-2/TRBV6-3; J gene: TRBJ2-1; D gene: TRBD2; CDR3 DNA: TGTGCCAGCAGTTACGCGGGGGAGGCCTACAATGAGCAGTTCTTC; CDR3 protein: CASSYAGEAYNEQFF
V gene: TRBV5-1; J gene: TRBJ2-1; D gene: TRBD1; CDR3 DNA: TGCGCCAGCAGCTTGGGGCAGGGGGCGAATGAGCAGTTCTTC; CDR3 protein: CASSLGQGANEQFF
V gene: TRBV7-2; J gene: TRBJ1-1; D gene: TRBD1; CDR3 DNA: TGTGCCAGCAGCTTAGAGGGACAGGGTAAAGCTTTCTTT; CDR3 protein: CASSLEGQGKAFF
V gene: TRBV10-1; J gene: TRBJ2-2; D gene: -; CDR3 DNA: TGCGCCAGCAGCGACAGGTCGAACACCGGGGAGCTGTTTTTT; CDR3 protein: CASSDRSNTGELFF
V gene: TRBV19; J gene: TRBJ2-7; D gene: -; CDR3 DNA: TGTGCCAGTAGTATAGTCGGAGGGCCCTACGAGCAGTACTTC; CDR3 protein: CASSIVGGPYEQYF
V gene: TRBV6-5; J gene: TRBJ1-4; D gene: TRBD1; CDR3 DNA: TGTGCCAGCAGACGTAACAGGGGGAATGAAAAACTGTTTTTT; CDR3 protein: CASRRNRGNEKLFF
V gene: TRBV6-2/TRBV6-3; J gene: TRBJ1-5; D gene: TRBD1; CDR3 DNA: TGTGCCAGCAGTTGGGACAGGGGTTTGAGCAATCAGCCCCAGCATTTT; CDR3 protein: CASSWDRGLSNQPQHF
V gene: TRBV29-1; J gene: TRBJ1-2; D gene: -; CDR3 DNA: TGCAGCGTGCTTCAGGGCAACTATGGCTACACCTTC; CDR3 protein: CSVLQGNYGYTF
V gene: TRBV9; J gene: TRBJ1-4; D gene: -; CDR3 DNA: TGTGCCAGCAGCGCAGGGGAGGGGGAAAAACTGTTTTTT; CDR3 protein: CASSAGEGEKLFF